The 4 T cell receptor beta chains presented below share a single source sample, sequenced in a study of Ad26.COV2.S vaccination and SARS-CoV-2 variants. Treatment noted: some 20 received Ad26.COV2.S at low or high dose, single or two shots; several received placebo; per-sample allocation not given. Day 63 following the first vaccine or placebo injection was when the samples were taken. The table came from immunoSEQ multiplex PCR; TCRdb's copy has only in-frame clones and leaves some out. The table has 510,000 or so clones, roughly nine tenths seen once; the top ten hold 13%. Sequencing was performed on peripheral blood, taken in a trial of Ad26.COV2.S vaccine versus placebo. The receptor set was obtained from a person aged 18 to 65 who received the Ad26.COV2.S COVID-19 vaccine or a placebo.

V gene TRBV11-3 combines with J gene TRBJ2-1; weak D call: TRBD2 (5 bases). Germline loops: CDR1 SGHNT, CDR2 YENEEA. CDR3 length equals 15 residues. Trimming removed 5 bases from V and 7 bases from J, with 18 bases in between. The DNA for the CDR3 is TGTGCCAGCAGCAAAAATGCCCGGACTGAGAATGAGCAGTTCTTC. As protein: CASSKNARTENEQFF.

J is TRBJ2-6 and V is TRBV13, with D tentatively TRBD2 (5 bases). From germline, CDR1 is PRHDT and CDR2 FYEKMQ (reference sequence). The V gene lost 5 bases and the J gene lost 0 bases, with 17 bases spanning the gap. This CDR3 has 18 amino acids. CDR3 sequence reads: CASSLTGIGSSGANVLTF. In DNA form, the CDR3 reads TGTGCCAGCAGCCTTACTGGCATTGGGAGCTCTGGGGCCAACGTCCTGACTTTC.

V gene TRBV28 combines with J gene TRBJ1-6; D uncertain. V was trimmed by 5 bases and J by 14 bases, leaving 19 bases between them. The germline CDR1 and CDR2 sequences are MDHEN and SYDVKM. The CDR3 consists of 14 residues. The CDR3: CASSPPGEGVTLHF. In nucleotides, the CDR3 is TGTGCCAGCAGTCCCCCCGGAGAGGGAGTGACCCTCCACTTT.

The chain links TRBV6-5 to TRBJ2-7; TRBD1 matches 12 bases. The V and J ends lost 7 bases and 6 bases, in that order; junction bases with no gene match: 10. The CDR3 sequence is 15 residues long. Per germline, CDR1 MNHEY and CDR2 SVGAGI. The CDR3 here is CASTDLGTGGSEQYF. The CDR3 bases are TGTGCCAGCACCGACCTCGGGACAGGGGGCAGCGAGCAGTACTTC.